Following are 18 T cell receptor beta chains from one sample sequenced in a study of CD8 T cells in ankylosing spondylitis. One entry per CDR3 protein results from TCRdb running MiXCR on the 5' RACE reads. This sample has some 130,000 distinct CDR3 sequences, with about 6.7% found just once. The source material was blood, either unsorted or a sorted T cell fraction (not recorded which). The source is a female donor with ankylosing spondylitis or in good health (not recorded which).

The chain is built from TRBV11-2 and TRBJ1-1; 8 nucleotides line up with TRBD1. The germline V gene has CDR1 SGHAT and CDR2 FQNNGV. CDR3 length: 15 residues. J was trimmed by 4 bases and V by 5 bases; bases with no gene match: 9. The CDR3 is CASSPTRQGITEAFF. In DNA, the CDR3 is TGTGCCAGCAGCCCCACCCGACAGGGGATCACTGAAGCTTTCTTT.

Many counts were recorded for this clonotype. The rearrangement joins TRBV24-1 to TRBJ2-7; TRBD2 might be the D (6 bases). The length of the CDR3 is 15 residues. Germline CDR1 KGHDR, CDR2 SFDVKD. V was pared by 2 bases and J by 1 base, with 11 bases between. CDR3 amino acids: CATSDWAGFSYEQYF. As DNA, the CDR3 is TGTGCCACCAGTGATTGGGCGGGATTTTCCTACGAGCAGTACTTC.

This clonotype was seen repeatedly, ten times or more. The chain carries TRBV15 and TRBJ2-1, with 7 nucleotides matching TRBD1. The CDR3 contains 16 residues. The germline V gene has CDR1 LNHNV and CDR2 YYDKDF (reference sequence). V shed 5 bases and J 7 bases; nucleotides not matched to a gene: 14. CDR3 nucleotides: TGTGCCACCAGCCCTCGGGTGGGACAGCTGACTAATGAGCAGTTCTTC. Protein sequence: CATSPRVGQLTNEQFF.

This clonotype has a count of ten or more. V gene TRBV5-1 combines with J gene TRBJ2-1; a possible D gene is TRBD1 (5 bases). Trimming took 0 bases from V and 0 from J, leaving 10 bases between them. Germline CDR1 is SGHRS and CDR2 is YFSETQ. This CDR3 comprises 16 residues. As DNA, the CDR3 is TGCGCCAGCAGCTTGGGGGGCGCGAGCTCCTACAATGAGCAGTTCTTC. Translated: CASSLGGASSYNEQFF.

This clonotype was seen ten or more times. The J gene is TRBJ2-7, the V gene TRBV12-3 or TRBV12-4, with D perhaps TRBD2 (5 bases). This CDR3 region has 16 residues. Between the trimmed V and J ends, which lost 3 bases and 2 bases, there was a span of 17 bases. CDR3 DNA sequence: TGTGCCAGCAGTTTCTGGGCGGGCGGAGTGCCCTACGAGCAGTACTTC. The encoded protein is CASSFWAGGVPYEQYF.

This clonotype showed up just a few times. V is TRBV4-3 and J is TRBJ2-7; 13 bases match TRBD2. This CDR3 region has 14 residues. Germline CDR1 reads LGHNA; CDR2 reads YSLEER. Trimming cost V 4 bases and J 8 bases; bases outside gene matches: 5. The CDR3 sequence: CASSPTSGGTQQYF. The DNA of the CDR3 is TGCGCCAGCAGCCCGACTAGCGGGGGGACTCAGCAGTACTTC.

This clonotype was observed many times. The chain uses TRBV20-1 and TRBJ2-7, with TRBD1 matching 9 bases. Per the germline V gene, CDR1 is DFQATT and CDR2 is SNEGSKA (reference sequence). V dropped 4 bases and J dropped 5; count of bases not matched to a gene: 15. CDR3 length equals 16 residues. DNA of the CDR3: TGCAGTGCTACCCCACTAATACGGGGACAGGGCGACGAGCAGTACTTC. Encoded protein: CSATPLIRGQGDEQYF.

J is TRBJ2-1 and V is TRBV19; D might be TRBD2 (7 bases). The V gene's germline CDR1 is LNHDA and CDR2 SQIVND (reference sequence). CDR3 length equals 15 residues. The V end was cut by 3 bases, the J end by 6 bases, with 15 bases between. The CDR3 protein is CASSIGRRGLNEQFF. The CDR3 DNA is TGTGCCAGTAGTATTGGGAGGCGGGGGCTCAATGAGCAGTTCTTC.

This clonotype came up a few times. The chain links TRBV5-5 to TRBJ1-2, with D hard to call. V dropped 7 bases and J dropped 9 bases, with 13 bases sitting between them. The CDR3 contains 11 residues. Germline loops: CDR1 SGHKS, CDR2 YYEKEE (reference sequence). CDR3 amino acids: CASGSGMSYTF. CDR3 sequence (DNA): TGTGCCAGCGGCTCCGGGATGAGCTACACCTTC.

In its sample, this clonotype was seen many times. This CDR3 is CASRVQGLNTEAFF. In nucleotides, the CDR3 is TGTGCCAGCAGAGTACAGGGACTAAACACTGAAGCTTTCTTT. The chain couples TRBV12-3 or TRBV12-4 to TRBJ1-1; perhaps TRBD1 as D (6 bases). Trimming pared 6 bases from V and 2 bases from J, leaving 13 bases between. The CDR3 consists of 14 residues.

About this clonotype itself: A much larger clonotype is one base distant, so this may be a read error. The chain is built from TRBV7-2 and TRBJ1-3, with D hard to call. This CDR3 is 16 amino acids long. Trimming left V 5 bases short and J 7 bases short, with 21 bases between. Germline values: CDR1 SGHTA, CDR2 FQGNSA. The CDR3 DNA reads as TGTGCCAGCAGCCCAACCCTGGGCAACGTCTGGAACACCATATATTTT. This gives the protein CASSPTLGNVWNTIYF.

This clonotype has at least ten counts. The rearrangement links TRBV5-1 to TRBJ2-3; D is undetermined. V lost 4 bases and J 3 bases, leaving 15 bases between the germline ends. The germline gives CDR1 SGHRS, CDR2 YFSETQ. This CDR3 spans 15 amino acids. The CDR3 sequence: CASSPRTFRTDTQYF. The CDR3 DNA reads TGCGCCAGCAGCCCCAGGACGTTCAGGACAGATACGCAGTATTTT.

This clonotype was recorded at least ten times. The chain carries TRBV5-1 and TRBJ2-1, with D perhaps TRBD2 (6 bases). Per the germline V gene, CDR1 is SGHRS and CDR2 is YFSETQ. V was shortened by 2 bases and J by 5 bases, with 14 bases between the two germline ends. This CDR3 region has 15 residues. CDR3 DNA sequence: TGCGCCAGCAGCTTTTCGGGGGAACCTCACAATGAGCAGTTCTTC. This translates into CASSFSGEPHNEQFF.

Ten or more counts support this clonotype. In DNA form, the CDR3 reads TGCGCCAGCAGCCTCCGGTGGGACCCGAGGGGTCAGCCCCAGCATTTT. Translated: CASSLRWDPRGQPQHF. V usage is TRBV4-1 and J usage is TRBJ1-5; possibly TRBD1 for D (5 bases). CDR1 is MGHRA, CDR2 YSYEKL, per germline. V lost 4 bases and J 6 bases, leaving 19 bases between the germline ends. This CDR3 comprises 16 residues.

This clonotype was seen at least ten times. The rearrangement joins TRBV12-3 or TRBV12-4 to TRBJ2-5; 12 bases align to TRBD2. Trimming cost V 4 bases and J 5 bases; bases outside gene matches: 14. The length of the CDR3 is 18 residues. This CDR3 is CASSSRSASGGATETQYF. The CDR3, as DNA: TGTGCCAGCAGTTCCCGAAGTGCTAGCGGGGGGGCGACGGAGACCCAGTACTTC.

This clonotype was seen many times. The chain is built from TRBV3-1 and TRBJ2-5; D is possibly TRBD2 (5 bases). Per the germline V gene, CDR1 is LGHDT and CDR2 is YNNKEL (reference sequence). Trimming shortened V by 1 base and J by 5 bases, and 11 bases separated the two germline ends. The CDR3 is made up of 14 amino acids. CDR3 sequence: CASSQGRTGETQYF. In DNA form, the CDR3 reads TGTGCCAGCAGCCAAGGGCGTACGGGGGAGACCCAGTACTTC.

This clonotype was picked up many times. This rearrangement joins TRBV9 to TRBJ1-4; possibly TRBD1 for D (6 bases). V lost 4 bases to trimming and J lost 8 bases, with 21 bases between them. This CDR3 spans 16 amino acids. The germline gives CDR1 SGDLS, CDR2 YYNGEE. CDR3 DNA: TGTGCCAGCAGCCCCGGGGGGGGGCTGTTTGACGAAAAACTGTTTTTT. Residues: CASSPGGGLFDEKLFF.

This clonotype was observed at least ten times. The rearrangement links TRBV6-1 to TRBJ2-7, with D perhaps being TRBD1 or TRBD2 (6 bases each). V lost 5 bases and J 3 bases, leaving 17 bases between the germline ends. CDR1 and CDR2 (germline): MNHNS, SASEGT. This CDR3 is built from 15 residues. CDR3 sequence reads: CASSPLGGLYYEQYF. The DNA of the CDR3 is TGTGCCAGCAGTCCCCTAGGGGGGCTCTACTACGAGCAGTACTTC.